The clone carrying this T cell receptor beta chain was recorded once. Its antigen is as yet unknown. This sample stems from a study of shared clonotypes between healthy human individuals. Broader study findings: Naive CD4 clonotype sharing across several donors was around 5.5%.

The naive CD8 fraction comprised CD45RO-negative cells positively selected for CCR7 and excluded terminally differentiated effector memory CD45RA+ cells. The genomic DNA of each subset was split evenly across several immunoSEQ plates. Original processing methods: ImmunoSEQ only sent back junction sequences with no quality scores, so filtering was done differently. Sequenced by immunoSEQ multiplex PCR; TCRdb stores in-frame clones only, minus some. That table is the source of V, J and clone size, and D and trimming were worked out from the DNA. This sample has some 2,100,000 clones, with roughly 91% found just once. Germline lookup yields CDR1 SGDLS and CDR2 YYNGEE. The CDR3 runs to 15 residues. The trim removed 2 bases at V and 5 bases at J, leaving 9 bases unmatched.

V gene TRBV9 combines with J gene TRBJ2-7, with 8 nucleotides matching TRBD1. This clonotype originated in a man aged 18 to 30 in good health. Some clones in this sample may be carry-over from other donors' samples. Specimen: naive CD8+ T cells from PBMCs. The CDR3 spells CASSVLGRGHNEQYF. CDR3 DNA: TGTGCCAGCAGCGTTCTGGGCAGGGGGCACAACGAGCAGTACTTC.